Listed here are 5 T cell receptor beta chains from one sample, sequenced in a study of blood T cell repertoires in COVID-19. The assay was immunoSEQ multiplex PCR, and TCRdb's table has in-frame clones only and misses some. The sample has approximately 65,000 clones; 65% to 80% are singletons. The sample consisted of peripheral blood. These receptors were collected from a man in his 60s with acute or convalescent COVID-19.

The chain carries TRBV4-1 and TRBJ1-2, with D uncertain. Trimming removed 0 bases from V and 6 bases from J, with 11 bases in between. The CDR3 spans 14 residues. Looked up from germline, CDR1 is MGHRA and CDR2 is YSYEKL. For the CDR3, the DNA is TGCGCCAGCAGCCAAGATCGTGGGGAGAATGGCTACACCTTC. Residues: CASSQDRGENGYTF.

This chain uses TRBV3-1 (or the pseudogene TRBV3-2) with TRBJ1-2; D remains ambiguous. The ends were cut back, 0 bases at V and 5 bases at J, with 7 bases in the middle. The CDR3 has 13 residues. Germline V lookup: CDR1 LGHDT, CDR2 YNNKEL (reference sequence). CDR3 loop: CASSQDERYGYTF. The CDR3 bases are TGTGCCAGCAGCCAAGATGAGAGGTATGGCTACACCTTC.

V usage is TRBV5-6 and J usage is TRBJ1-3; TRBD1 matches 7 bases. The CDR3 totals 14 residues. The J segment lost 3 bases and the V segment lost 6 bases, leaving 6 bases of the junction unmatched. Germline V lookup: CDR1 SGHDT, CDR2 YYEEEE. Here the CDR3 reads CASKIRDSGNTIYF. The CDR3 DNA follows: TGTGCCAGCAAGATCCGGGACAGTGGAAACACCATATATTTT.

This clone has more than one count but fewer than ten. The chain links TRBV19 to TRBJ2-1, with D possibly TRBD1 on 5 matching bases. The CDR3 spans 18 residues. CDR1 and CDR2 from the germline V gene are LNHDA and SQIVND (reference sequence). V lost 6 bases and J lost 3, with 24 bases in between. The CDR3 region has the DNA TGTGCCAGTAGCACTGGCGTAGGGGAAGACTGGCTCTACAATGAGCAGTTCTTC. This translates into CASSTGVGEDWLYNEQFF.

This clone was recorded only once. The chain couples TRBV6-6 to TRBJ2-3; 9 nucleotides agree with TRBD1. This CDR3 is built from 24 residues. After removal of 5 bases from V and 0 bases from J, the junction contained 30 bases not matched to a gene. Germline loops: CDR1 MNHNY, CDR2 SVGAGI (reference sequence). CDR3 DNA: TGTGCCAGCAGTCAGTTCGGGACAGGGATTTCGTTGGCGGGAACGAGCTATAGCACAGATACGCAGTATTTT. Amino acids: CASSQFGTGISLAGTSYSTDTQYF.